A selection of T cell receptor beta chains follows, all from one sample in a study of CD8+ T cells in alopecia areata. The data were produced by immunoSEQ multiplex PCR, yet TCRdb's version contains in-frame clones alone and is incomplete. The sample consists of roughly 180,000 clones, roughly 59% of them appearing once. The specimen was CD4+ T cells sorted from blood, collected at week 0. The receptor set was obtained from a human donor with alopecia areata. Each CDR3 is given with its conserved first and last residue. The D gene is left open where the match is weak. Clone size appears in some rows only: once, few, many, or a class for an expanded clone.

. | TRBJ1-6 | TRBV4-3 | . | CASSQDRAGGNSPLHF | TGCGCCAGCAGCCAAGATAGGGCAGGCGGTAATTCACCCCTCCACTTT
TRBD2 | TRBJ2-1 | TRBV4-1 | few | CASSQDGLAGGNNEQFF | TGCGCCAGCAGCCAAGATGGGCTAGCGGGGGGTAACAATGAGCAGTTCTTC
. | TRBJ1-1 | TRBV29-1 | . | CSVEVQQNTEAFF | TGCAGCGTTGAAGTACAGCAGAACACTGAAGCTTTCTTT
. | TRBJ2-7 | TRBV30 | once | CAWSTGRTYEQYF | TGTGCCTGGAGTACTGGACGGACCTACGAGCAGTACTTC
. | TRBJ1-2 | TRBV29-1 | . | CSVVTGGLSGYTF | TGCAGCGTTGTAACTGGGGGGTTGAGTGGCTACACCTTC
. | TRBJ2-7 | TRBV29-1 | . | CSVALDGDEQYF | TGCAGCGTTGCCTTGGACGGAGACGAGCAGTACTTC
TRBD2 | TRBJ2-7 | TRBV10-3 | . | CAISESIYTGRPGEQYF | TGTGCCATCAGTGAGTCAATTTATACCGGGAGGCCTGGGGAGCAGTACTTC
TRBD1 | TRBJ2-4 | TRBV29-1 | . | CSVMTGMLNIQYF | TGCAGCGTCATGACAGGGATGTTAAACATTCAGTACTTC
TRBD1 | TRBJ1-4 | TRBV29-1 | . | CSARQGNEKLFF | TGCAGCGCTAGACAGGGAAATGAAAAACTGTTTTTT
. | TRBJ2-5 | TRBV5-6 | once | CASSWTAQETQYF | TGTGCCAGCAGCTGGACAGCGCAAGAGACCCAGTACTTC
TRBD2 | TRBJ2-1 | TRBV28 | . | CASSPSGGNNEQFF | TGTGCCAGCAGCCCCTCGGGGGGGAATAATGAGCAGTTCTTC
TRBD2 | TRBJ2-1 | TRBV9 | . | CASSPTSGGADEQFF | TGTGCCAGCAGCCCGACTAGCGGGGGGGCAGATGAGCAGTTCTTC
TRBD2 | TRBJ2-1 | TRBV9 | . | CASSVSGGNYNEQFF | TGTGCCAGCAGCGTTAGCGGGGGGAACTACAATGAGCAGTTCTTC
. | TRBJ1-1 | TRBV30 | . | CAWRRALNTEAFF | TGTGCCTGGAGGCGGGCCCTGAACACTGAAGCTTTCTTT
TRBD1 | TRBJ1-6 | TRBV18 | . | CASSPTGVSGSPLHF | TGTGCCAGCTCACCTACAGGGGTCTCAGGGTCACCCCTCCACTTT
TRBD1 | TRBJ2-7 | TRBV2 | . | CASKTGGTYEQYF | TGTGCCAGCAAGACAGGGGGGACCTACGAGCAGTACTTC
. | TRBJ2-1 | TRBV29-1 | . | CSVSSARGNEQFF | TGCAGCGTATCTTCCGCAAGAGGGAATGAGCAGTTCTTC
TRBD2 | TRBJ2-5 | TRBV29-1 | . | CSFSTQRGGPETQYF | TGCAGCTTTTCCACCCAGCGGGGGGGCCCTGAGACCCAGTACTTC
. | TRBJ2-7 | TRBV29-1 | . | CSVAGERKGEQYF | TGCAGCGTTGCGGGGGAGAGGAAGGGCGAGCAGTACTTC
TRBD2 | TRBJ2-3 | TRBV7-2 | many | CASSFRTSGVADTQYF | TGTGCCAGCAGCTTCAGGACTAGCGGGGTAGCAGATACGCAGTATTTT
. | TRBJ2-5 | TRBV29-1 | . | CSVVWVHIETQYF | TGCAGCGTTGTCTGGGTACACATAGAGACCCAGTACTTC
TRBD1 | TRBJ1-1 | TRBV10-3 | . | CATTGGTNTEAFF | TGTGCCACCACAGGGGGGACGAACACTGAAGCTTTCTTT
. | TRBJ1-5 | TRBV6-5 | . | CASSYRGSNQPQHF | TGTGCCAGCAGTTACAGGGGAAGCAATCAGCCCCAGCATTTT
. | TRBJ2-3 | TRBV4-3 | . | CASSQDLTSTDTQYF | TGCGCCAGCAGCCAAGATCTGACTAGCACAGATACGCAGTATTTT
TRBD1 | TRBJ2-1 | TRBV27 | few | CASSLGQAINEQFF | TGTGCCAGCAGTTTGGGACAGGCAATTAATGAGCAGTTCTTC
. | TRBJ1-5 | TRBV4-3 | . | CASSQDITVNQPQHF | TGCGCCAGCAGCCAAGATATCACCGTTAATCAGCCCCAGCATTTT
TRBD2 | TRBJ2-7 | TRBV7-8 | . | CASSLVAGGTSYEQYF | TGTGCCAGCAGCTTAGTAGCGGGGGGGACCTCCTACGAGCAGTACTTC
. | TRBJ2-3 | TRBV15 | few | CATSRDADNTDTQYF | TGTGCCACCAGCAGAGACGCGGATAACACAGATACGCAGTATTTT
. | TRBJ2-1 | TRBV28 | few | CASTGTYNEQFF | TGTGCCAGCACCGGAACTTACAATGAGCAGTTCTTC
. | TRBJ2-1 | TRBV29-1 | few | CSVEAGGGDEQFF | TGCAGCGTTGAAGCGGGAGGGGGCGATGAGCAGTTCTTC
. | TRBJ1-6 | TRBV10-2 | . | CASSESGDSPLHF | TGCGCCAGCAGTGAGTCCGGGGATTCACCCCTCCACTTT
. | TRBJ2-5 | TRBV7-2 | . | CASSLVQETQYF | TGTGCCAGCAGCCTCGTACAAGAGACCCAGTACTTC
. | TRBJ2-7 | TRBV11-2 | . | CASSLVVDTRFEQYF | TGTGCCAGCAGCTTAGTTGTGGACACAAGGTTCGAGCAGTACTTC
. | TRBJ2-3 | TRBV4-3 | . | CASSQVSGLAGSQYF | TGCGCCAGCAGCCAAGTCTCCGGTCTAGCCGGGTCGCAGTATTTT
. | TRBJ2-7 | TRBV7-2 | . | CASSLGQGNSYEQYF | TGTGCCAGCAGCCTGGGGCAGGGTAATTCTTACGAGCAGTACTTC
. | TRBJ1-1 | TRBV29-1 | . | CSVVEGHTEAFF | TGCAGCGTTGTTGAGGGGCACACTGAAGCTTTCTTT
. | TRBJ2-3 | TRBV4-1 | . | CASSQGLTTDTQYF | TGCGCCAGCAGCCAGGGGCTCACCACAGATACGCAGTATTTT
. | TRBJ2-7 | TRBV9 | . | CASSVDPAAYEQYF | TGTGCCAGCAGCGTAGATCCGGCCGCCTACGAGCAGTACTTC
. | TRBJ2-7 | TRBV7-8 | . | CASSLSSGTRQRYEQYF | TGTGCCAGCAGCTTAAGTTCAGGAACAAGACAGCGCTACGAGCAGTACTTC
. | TRBJ1-1 | TRBV2 | . | CASSRMNTEAFF | TGTGCCAGTTCCCGCATGAACACTGAAGCTTTCTTT
. | TRBJ1-2 | TRBV10-3 | . | CAISESPAGGYTF | TGTGCCATCAGTGAGTCTCCCGCCGGAGGCTACACCTTC
TRBD1 | TRBJ1-6 | TRBV25-1 | . | CASKGQGVSPLHF | TGTGCCAGCAAGGGACAGGGAGTCTCACCCCTCCACTTT